The 2 T cell receptor beta chains given below trace back to one sample, sequenced in a study of blood T cell repertoires in COVID-19. The repertoire was sequenced with immunoSEQ multiplex PCR; TCRdb's copy has only in-frame clones and lacks some. Among roughly 77,000 clones, roughly 78% were seen once, and the ten largest hold under 5.5%. Sequenced sample: peripheral blood. These receptors all come from a woman aged 70 to 79 with acute or convalescent COVID-19.

This chain uses TRBV18 with TRBJ2-5; D uncertain. Germline CDR1 KGHSH, CDR2 LQKENI. The CDR3 has 15 amino acids. Deletions cut 3 bases from V and 4 bases from J, with 15 bases between. CDR3 sequence: CASSPFAGHRETQYF. CDR3 DNA sequence: TGTGCCAGCTCACCCTTTGCTGGGCATCGAGAGACCCAGTACTTC.

This clone was found many times. The V gene is TRBV5-6, the J gene TRBJ1-2; 9 bases fit TRBD1. Trimming at V came to 3 bases and at J to 3 bases, leaving 6 bases not matched to a gene. The CDR3 contains 15 residues. CDR1 is SGHDT and CDR2 is YYEEEE in the germline V gene. DNA for the CDR3: TGTGCCAGCAGCTCGCTGGACAGGGGCTACTATGGCTACACCTTC. It is translated as CASSSLDRGYYGYTF.